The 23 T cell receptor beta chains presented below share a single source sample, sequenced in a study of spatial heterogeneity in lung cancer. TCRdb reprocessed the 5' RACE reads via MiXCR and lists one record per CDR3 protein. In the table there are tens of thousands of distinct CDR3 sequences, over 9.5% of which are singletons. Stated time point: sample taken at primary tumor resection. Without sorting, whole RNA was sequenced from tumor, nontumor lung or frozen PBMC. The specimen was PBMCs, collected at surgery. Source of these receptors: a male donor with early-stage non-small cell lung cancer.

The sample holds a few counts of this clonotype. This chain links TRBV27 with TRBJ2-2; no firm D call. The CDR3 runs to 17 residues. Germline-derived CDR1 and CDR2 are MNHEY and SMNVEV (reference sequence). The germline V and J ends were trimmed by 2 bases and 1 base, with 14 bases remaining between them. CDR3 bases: TGTGCCAGCAGTTTAGACCCTCGCGAAGGGAACACCGGGGAGCTGTTTTTT. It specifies CASSLDPREGNTGELFF.

CDR3 loop: CASSFGEHTGELFF. The CDR3 nucleotides are TGCGCCAGCAGCTTCGGGGAGCACACCGGGGAGCTGTTTTTT. The rearrangement uses TRBV5-1 and TRBJ2-2; a weak D match, TRBD2 (5 bases). Trimming took off 2 bases at V and 3 bases at J, with 8 bases between the two ends. The CDR3 has 14 amino acids. Looked up from germline, CDR1 is SGHRS and CDR2 is YFSETQ.

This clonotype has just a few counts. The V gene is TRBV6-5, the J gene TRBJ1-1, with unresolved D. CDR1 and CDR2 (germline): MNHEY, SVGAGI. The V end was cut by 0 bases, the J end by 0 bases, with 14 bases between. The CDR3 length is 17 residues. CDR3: CASSYSMRRIMNTEAFF. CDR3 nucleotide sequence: TGTGCCAGCAGTTACTCGATGCGGCGTATAATGAACACTGAAGCTTTCTTT.

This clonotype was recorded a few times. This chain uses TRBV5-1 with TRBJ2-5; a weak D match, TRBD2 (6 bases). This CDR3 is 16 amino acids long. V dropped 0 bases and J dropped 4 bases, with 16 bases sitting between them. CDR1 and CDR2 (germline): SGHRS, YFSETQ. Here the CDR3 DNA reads TGCGCCAGCAGCTTGGGTTCACTAGCCGGAGGAGAGACCCAGTACTTC. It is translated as CASSLGSLAGGETQYF.

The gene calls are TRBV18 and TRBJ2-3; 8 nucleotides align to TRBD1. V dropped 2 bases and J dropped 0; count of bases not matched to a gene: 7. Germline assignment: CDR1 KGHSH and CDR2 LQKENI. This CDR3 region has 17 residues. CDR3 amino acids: CASSPSSGTGSTDTQYF. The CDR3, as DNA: TGTGCCAGCTCACCATCCTCCGGGACAGGAAGCACAGATACGCAGTATTTT.

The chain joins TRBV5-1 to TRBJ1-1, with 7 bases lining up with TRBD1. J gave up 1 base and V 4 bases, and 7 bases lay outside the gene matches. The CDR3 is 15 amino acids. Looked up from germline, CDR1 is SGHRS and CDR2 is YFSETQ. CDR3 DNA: TGCGCCAGCAGCGGCCGACAGGGACGGAACACTGAAGCTTTCTTT. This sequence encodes CASSGRQGRNTEAFF.

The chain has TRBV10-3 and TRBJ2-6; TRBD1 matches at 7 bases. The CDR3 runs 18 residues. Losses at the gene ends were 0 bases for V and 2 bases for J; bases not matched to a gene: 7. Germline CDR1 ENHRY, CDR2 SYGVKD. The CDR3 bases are TGTGCCATCAGTGAGTCTAGGGGGCAGTGGACTGGGGCCAACGTCCTGACTTTC. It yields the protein CAISESRGQWTGANVLTF.

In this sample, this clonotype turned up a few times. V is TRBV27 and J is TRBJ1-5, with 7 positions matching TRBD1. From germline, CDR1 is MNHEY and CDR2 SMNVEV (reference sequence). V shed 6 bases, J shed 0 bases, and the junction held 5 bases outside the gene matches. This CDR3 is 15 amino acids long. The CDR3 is CASRHRGTSNQPQHF. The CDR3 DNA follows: TGTGCCAGCAGACACAGGGGAACTAGCAATCAGCCCCAGCATTTT.

The CDR3 here is CASSFLAGKNIQYF. The CDR3 bases are TGTGCCAGCAGTTTTCTAGCGGGGAAAAACATTCAGTACTTC. The chain joins TRBV27 to TRBJ2-4, with 9 bases lining up with TRBD2. The CDR3 contains 14 residues. From germline, CDR1 is MNHEY and CDR2 SMNVEV (reference sequence). V trimming: 3 bases; J trimming: 4 bases; junction bases outside the gene matches: 1.

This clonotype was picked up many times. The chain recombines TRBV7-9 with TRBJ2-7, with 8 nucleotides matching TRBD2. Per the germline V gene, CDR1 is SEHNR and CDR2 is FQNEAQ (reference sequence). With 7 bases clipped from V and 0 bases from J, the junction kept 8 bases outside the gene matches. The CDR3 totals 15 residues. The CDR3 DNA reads TGTGCCAGCACCACCGGGGGGGCCCACTCCTACGAGCAGTACTTC. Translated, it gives CASTTGGAHSYEQYF.

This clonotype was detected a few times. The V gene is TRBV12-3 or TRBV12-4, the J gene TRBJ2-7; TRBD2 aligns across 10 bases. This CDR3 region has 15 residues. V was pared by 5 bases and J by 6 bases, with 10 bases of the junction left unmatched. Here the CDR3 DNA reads TGTGCCAGCAGTCCCATTACTAGCGGGACCACCGAGCAGTACTTC. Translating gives CASSPITSGTTEQYF.

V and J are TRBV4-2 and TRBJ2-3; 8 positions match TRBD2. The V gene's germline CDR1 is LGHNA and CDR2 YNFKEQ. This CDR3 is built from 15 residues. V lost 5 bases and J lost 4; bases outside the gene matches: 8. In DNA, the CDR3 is TGTGCCAGCAGCACCTCGAGCGGGAGTCCAGATACGCAGTATTTT. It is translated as CASSTSSGSPDTQYF.

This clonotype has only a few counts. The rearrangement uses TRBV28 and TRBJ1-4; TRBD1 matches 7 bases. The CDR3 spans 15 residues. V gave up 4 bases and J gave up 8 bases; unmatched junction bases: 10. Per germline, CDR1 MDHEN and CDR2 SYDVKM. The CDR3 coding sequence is TGTGCCAGCAGTTCCCCTGGGACAGAGGAGGAAAAACTGTTTTTT. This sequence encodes CASSSPGTEEEKLFF.

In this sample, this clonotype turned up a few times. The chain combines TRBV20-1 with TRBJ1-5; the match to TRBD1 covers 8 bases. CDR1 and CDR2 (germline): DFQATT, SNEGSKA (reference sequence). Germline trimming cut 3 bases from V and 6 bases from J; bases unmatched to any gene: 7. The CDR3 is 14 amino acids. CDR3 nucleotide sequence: TGCAGTGCTAGTATAAGGACAGGGACTCAGCCCCAGCATTTT. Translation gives CSASIRTGTQPQHF.

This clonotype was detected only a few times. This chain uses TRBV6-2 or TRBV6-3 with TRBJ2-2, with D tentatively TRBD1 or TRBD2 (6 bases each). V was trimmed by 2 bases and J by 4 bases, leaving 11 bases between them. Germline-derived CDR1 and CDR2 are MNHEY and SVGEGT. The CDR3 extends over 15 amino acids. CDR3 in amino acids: CASSYRGLVTGELFF. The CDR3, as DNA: TGTGCCAGCAGTTACCGGGGGCTTGTCACCGGGGAGCTGTTTTTT.

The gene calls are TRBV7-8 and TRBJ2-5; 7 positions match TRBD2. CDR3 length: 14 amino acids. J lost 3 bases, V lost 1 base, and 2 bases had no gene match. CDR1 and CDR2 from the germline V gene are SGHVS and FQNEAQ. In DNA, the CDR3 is TGTGCCAGCAGCTTAGTGGGACTAAAAGAGACCCAGTACTTC. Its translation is CASSLVGLKETQYF.

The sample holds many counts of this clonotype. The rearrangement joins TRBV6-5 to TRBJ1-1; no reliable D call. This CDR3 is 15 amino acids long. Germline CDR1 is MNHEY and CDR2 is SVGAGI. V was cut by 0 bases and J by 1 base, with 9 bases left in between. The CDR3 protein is CASSYSSWGNTEAFF. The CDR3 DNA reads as TGTGCCAGCAGTTACTCGAGTTGGGGGAACACTGAAGCTTTCTTT.

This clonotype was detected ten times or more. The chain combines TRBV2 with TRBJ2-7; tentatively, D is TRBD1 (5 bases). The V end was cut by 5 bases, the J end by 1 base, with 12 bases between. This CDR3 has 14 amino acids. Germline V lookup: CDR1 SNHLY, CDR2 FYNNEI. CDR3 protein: CASSYRTLSYEQYF. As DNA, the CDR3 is TGTGCCAGCAGTTACAGGACGCTATCCTACGAGCAGTACTTC.

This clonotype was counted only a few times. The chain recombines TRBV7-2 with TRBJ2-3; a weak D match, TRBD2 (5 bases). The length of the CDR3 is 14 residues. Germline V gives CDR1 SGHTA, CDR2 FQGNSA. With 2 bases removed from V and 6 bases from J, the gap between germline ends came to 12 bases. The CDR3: CASSLSRGGDTQYF. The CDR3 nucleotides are TGTGCCAGCAGCTTAAGTCGTGGCGGGGATACGCAGTATTTT. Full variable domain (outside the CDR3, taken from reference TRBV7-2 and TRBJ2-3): GAGVSQSPSNKVTEKGKDVELRCDPISGHTALYWYRQSLGQGLEFLIYFQGNSAPDKSGLPSDRFSAERTGGSVSTLTIQRTQQEDSAVYLCASSLSRGGDTQYFGPGTRLTVL.

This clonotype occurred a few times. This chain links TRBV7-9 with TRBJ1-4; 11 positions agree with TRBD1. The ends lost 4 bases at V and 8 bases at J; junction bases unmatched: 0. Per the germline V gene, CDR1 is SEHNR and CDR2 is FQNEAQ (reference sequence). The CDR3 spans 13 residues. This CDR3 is CASSWDRGEKLFF. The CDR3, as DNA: TGTGCCAGCAGCTGGGACAGGGGGGAAAAACTGTTTTTT.

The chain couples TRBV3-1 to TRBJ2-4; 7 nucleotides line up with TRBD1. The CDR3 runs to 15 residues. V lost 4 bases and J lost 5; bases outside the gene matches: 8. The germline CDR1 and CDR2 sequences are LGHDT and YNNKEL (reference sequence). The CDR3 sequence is CASSPRQGAENIQYF. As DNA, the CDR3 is TGTGCCAGCAGCCCACGACAGGGTGCGGAAAACATTCAGTACTTC. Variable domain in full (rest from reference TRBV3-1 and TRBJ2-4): DTAVSQTPKYLVTQMGNDKSIKCEQNLGHDTMYWYKQDSKKFLKIMFSYNNKELIINETVPNRFSPKSPDKAHLNLHINSLELGDSAVYFCASSPRQGAENIQYFGAGTRLSVL.

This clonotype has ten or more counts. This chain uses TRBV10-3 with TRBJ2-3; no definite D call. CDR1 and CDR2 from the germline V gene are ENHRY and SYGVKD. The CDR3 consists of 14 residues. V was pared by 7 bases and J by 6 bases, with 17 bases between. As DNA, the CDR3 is TGTGCCATCACCGATCCAAGGTTTTCGGATACGCAGTATTTT. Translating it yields CAITDPRFSDTQYF.

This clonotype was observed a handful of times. CDR3 amino acids: CASSSPTGLANEKLFF. DNA for the CDR3: TGTGCCAGCAGTTCTCCGACAGGCCTAGCGAATGAAAAACTGTTTTTT. The rearrangement links TRBV28 to TRBJ1-4; D possibly corresponds to TRBD1 (6 bases). V lost 4 bases and J 5 bases, leaving 17 bases between the germline ends. Looked up from germline, CDR1 is MDHEN and CDR2 is SYDVKM. The CDR3 loop spans 16 amino acids.